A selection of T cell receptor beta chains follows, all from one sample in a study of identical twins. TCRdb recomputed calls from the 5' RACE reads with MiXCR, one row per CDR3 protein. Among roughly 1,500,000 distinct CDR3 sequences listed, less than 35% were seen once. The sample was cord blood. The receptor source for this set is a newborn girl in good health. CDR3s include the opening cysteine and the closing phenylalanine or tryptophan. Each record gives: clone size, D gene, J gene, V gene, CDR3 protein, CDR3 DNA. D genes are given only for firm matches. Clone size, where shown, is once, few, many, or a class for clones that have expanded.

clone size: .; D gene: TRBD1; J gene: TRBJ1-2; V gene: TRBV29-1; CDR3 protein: CSARSGSFGTDYGYTF; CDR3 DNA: TGCAGCGCCAGGTCGGGAAGCTTCGGGACAGATTATGGCTACACCTTC
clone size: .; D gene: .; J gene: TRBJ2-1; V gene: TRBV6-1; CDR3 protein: CASSSDSPSSYNEQFF; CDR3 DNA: TGTGCCAGCAGTTCGGACAGCCCAAGCTCCTACAATGAGCAGTTCTTC
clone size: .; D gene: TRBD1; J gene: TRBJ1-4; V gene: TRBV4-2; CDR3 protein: CASSQTGGNEKLFF; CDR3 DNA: TGTGCCAGCAGCCAAACAGGGGGTAATGAAAAACTGTTTTTT
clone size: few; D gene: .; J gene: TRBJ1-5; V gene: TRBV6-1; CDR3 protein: CASTLINSNQPQHF; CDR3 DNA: TGTGCCAGCACTTTAATCAATAGCAATCAGCCCCAGCATTTT
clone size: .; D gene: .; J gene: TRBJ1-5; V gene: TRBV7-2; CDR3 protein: CASSWDVYQPQHF; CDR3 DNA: TGTGCCAGCAGCTGGGACGTTTATCAGCCCCAGCATTTT
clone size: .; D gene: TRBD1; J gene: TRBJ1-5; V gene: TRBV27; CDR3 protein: CASSLSPTGGSNQPQHF; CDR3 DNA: TGTGCCAGCAGTTTATCGCCCACAGGGGGCAGCAATCAGCCCCAGCATTTT
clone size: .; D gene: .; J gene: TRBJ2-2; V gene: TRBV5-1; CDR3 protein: CASGGTVNTGELFF; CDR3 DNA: TGCGCCAGTGGAGGGACAGTCAACACCGGGGAGCTGTTTTTT
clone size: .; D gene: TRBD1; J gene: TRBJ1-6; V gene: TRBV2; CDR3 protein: CASSTSGGGNSPLHF; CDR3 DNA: TGTGCCAGCAGCACGTCAGGGGGCGGTAATTCACCCCTCCACTTT
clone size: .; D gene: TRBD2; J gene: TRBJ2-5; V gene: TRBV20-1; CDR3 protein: CSARDLGSGSWGDEQYF; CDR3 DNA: TGCAGTGCTAGAGATCTGGGTAGCGGGAGTTGGGGTGATGAGCAGTACTTC
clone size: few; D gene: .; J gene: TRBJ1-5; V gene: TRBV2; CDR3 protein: CASSESGRLQPQHF; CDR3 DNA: TGTGCCAGCAGTGAATCGGGCAGGCTTCAGCCCCAGCATTTT
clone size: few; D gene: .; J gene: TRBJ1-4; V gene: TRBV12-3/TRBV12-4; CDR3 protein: CASSLYGGGGEKLFF; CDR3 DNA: TGTGCCAGCAGTTTATATGGGGGCGGGGGGGAAAAACTGTTTTTT
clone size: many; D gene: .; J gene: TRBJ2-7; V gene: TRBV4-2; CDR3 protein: CASSQDRRGHSPYEQYF; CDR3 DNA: TGTGCCAGCAGCCAAGATCGGAGGGGACATTCCCCCTACGAGCAGTACTTC
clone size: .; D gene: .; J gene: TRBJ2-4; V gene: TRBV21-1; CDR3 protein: CASSKRGQVKNIQYF; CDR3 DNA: TGTGCCAGCAGCAAAAGGGGACAGGTGAAAAACATTCAGTACTTC
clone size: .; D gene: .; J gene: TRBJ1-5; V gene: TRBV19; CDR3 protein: CASSISTGAYQPQHF; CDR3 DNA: TGTGCCAGTAGTATCTCTACAGGAGCCTATCAGCCCCAGCATTTT
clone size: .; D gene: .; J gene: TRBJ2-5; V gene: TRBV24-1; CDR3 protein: CATSDPPGIQETQYF; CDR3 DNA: TGTGCCACCAGTGACCCTCCTGGGATACAAGAGACCCAGTACTTC
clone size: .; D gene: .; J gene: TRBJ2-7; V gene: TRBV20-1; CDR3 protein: CSARINYEQYF; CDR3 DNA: TGCAGTGCTCGGATAAACTACGAGCAGTACTTC
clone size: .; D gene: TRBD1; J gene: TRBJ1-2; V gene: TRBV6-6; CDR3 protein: CASTLAGGAYGHTF; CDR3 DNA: TGTGCCAGTACCCTGGCAGGGGGCGCTTATGGCCACACCTTC
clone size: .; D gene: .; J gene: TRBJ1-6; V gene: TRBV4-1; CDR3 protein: CASSQVGFNSPLHF; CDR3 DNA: TGCGCCAGCAGTCAAGTCGGGTTTAATTCACCCCTCCACTTT
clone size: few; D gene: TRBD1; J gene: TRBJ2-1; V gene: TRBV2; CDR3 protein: CASGLQGTAYNEQFF; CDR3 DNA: TGTGCCAGCGGATTACAGGGGACGGCCTACAATGAGCAGTTCTTC
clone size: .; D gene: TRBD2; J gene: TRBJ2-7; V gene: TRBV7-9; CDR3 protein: CASSLGREDYEQYF; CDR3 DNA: TGTGCCAGCAGCTTAGGCCGGGAGGACTATGAGCAGTACTTC
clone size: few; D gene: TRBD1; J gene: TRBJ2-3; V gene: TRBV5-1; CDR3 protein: CASSGDRGRELVIDTQYF; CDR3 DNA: TGCGCCAGCAGCGGGGACAGGGGGCGCGAATTGGTGATAGATACGCAGTATTTT
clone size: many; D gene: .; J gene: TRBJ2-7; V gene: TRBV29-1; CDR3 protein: CSVDQPQGRTYEQYF; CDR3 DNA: TGCAGCGTTGACCAGCCACAGGGAAGGACCTACGAGCAGTACTTC
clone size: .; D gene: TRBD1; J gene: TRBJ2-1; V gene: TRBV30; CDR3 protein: CAWSHDRGRPHEFF; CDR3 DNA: TGTGCCTGGAGTCACGACAGGGGGCGGCCCCACGAGTTCTTC
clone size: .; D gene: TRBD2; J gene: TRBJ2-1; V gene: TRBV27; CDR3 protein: CASSLGVGGGARFPYNEQFF; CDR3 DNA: TGTGCCAGCAGTTTAGGGGTTGGCGGGGGGGCCCGATTCCCCTACAATGAGCAGTTCTTC
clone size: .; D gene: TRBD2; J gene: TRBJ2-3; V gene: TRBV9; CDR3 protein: CASSVVSGGAFGTDTQYF; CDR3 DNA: TGTGCCAGCAGCGTAGTTAGCGGGGGGGCTTTTGGCACAGATACGCAGTATTTT
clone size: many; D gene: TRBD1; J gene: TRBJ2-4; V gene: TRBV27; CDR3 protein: CASSKDRVNIQYF; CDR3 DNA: TGTGCCAGCAGTAAGGACAGGGTCAACATTCAGTACTTC
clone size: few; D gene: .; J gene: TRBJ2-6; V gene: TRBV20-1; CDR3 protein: CSAKRAGANVLTF; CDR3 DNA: TGCAGTGCTAAGAGGGCTGGGGCCAACGTCCTGACTTTC
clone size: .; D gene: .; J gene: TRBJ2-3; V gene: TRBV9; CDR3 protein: CASSVALGSSEGTQYF; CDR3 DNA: TGTGCCAGCAGCGTAGCGTTAGGCTCTAGCGAGGGTACGCAGTATTTT
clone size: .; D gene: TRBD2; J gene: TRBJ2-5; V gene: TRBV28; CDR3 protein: CASSSGAGGLYNEQYF; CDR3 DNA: TGTGCCAGCAGTTCTGGGGCGGGAGGGCTATACAATGAGCAGTACTTC
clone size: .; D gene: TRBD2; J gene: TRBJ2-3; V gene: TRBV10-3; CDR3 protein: CAIGGGSTDTQYF; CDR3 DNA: TGTGCCATCGGGGGGGGGAGCACAGATACGCAGTATTTT
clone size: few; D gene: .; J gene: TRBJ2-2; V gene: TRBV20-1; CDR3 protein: CSARYRAGELFF; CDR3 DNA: TGCAGTGCTAGATACAGGGCCGGGGAGCTGTTTTTT
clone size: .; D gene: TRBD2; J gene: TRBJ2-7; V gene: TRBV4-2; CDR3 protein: CASSQETSTFYERYF; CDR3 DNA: TGTGCCAGCAGCCAAGAGACTAGCACATTCTACGAGCGGTACTTC
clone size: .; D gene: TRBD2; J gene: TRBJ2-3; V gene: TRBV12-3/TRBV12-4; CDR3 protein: CASRPGASGRSDTQYF; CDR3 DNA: TGTGCCAGCAGACCCGGGGCTAGCGGGAGATCAGATACGCAGTATTTT
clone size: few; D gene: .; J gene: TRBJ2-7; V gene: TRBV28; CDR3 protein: CASSPTGYYPEQYF; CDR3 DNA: TGTGCCAGCAGTCCTACAGGGTACTATCCCGAGCAGTACTTC
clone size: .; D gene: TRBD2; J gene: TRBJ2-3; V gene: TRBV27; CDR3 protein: CASSLGLATGTQYF; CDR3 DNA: TGTGCCAGCAGTCTGGGACTAGCAACAGGTACGCAGTATTTT
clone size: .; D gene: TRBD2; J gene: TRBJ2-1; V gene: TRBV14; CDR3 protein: CASSQVGTSVYEQFF; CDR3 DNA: TGTGCCAGCAGCCAGGTTGGGACTAGCGTCTACGAGCAGTTCTTC
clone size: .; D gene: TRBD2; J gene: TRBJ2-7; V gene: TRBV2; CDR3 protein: CASSASGGINEQYF; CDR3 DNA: TGTGCCAGCAGTGCTAGCGGGGGGATCAATGAGCAGTACTTC
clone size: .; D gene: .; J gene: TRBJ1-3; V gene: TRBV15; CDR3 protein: CATSRQTSSGNTIYF; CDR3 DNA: TGTGCCACCAGCAGACAGACGAGCTCTGGAAACACCATATATTTT
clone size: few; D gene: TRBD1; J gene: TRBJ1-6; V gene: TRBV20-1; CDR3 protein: CSAVLVGTGGSGYNSPLHF; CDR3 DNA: TGCAGTGCTGTCCTCGTCGGGACAGGGGGTAGCGGATATAATTCACCCCTCCACTTT
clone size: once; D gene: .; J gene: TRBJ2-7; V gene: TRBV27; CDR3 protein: CASSLSNGSPYEQYF; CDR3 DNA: TGTGCCAGCAGTTTATCGAACGGGAGCCCCTACGAGCAGTACTTC
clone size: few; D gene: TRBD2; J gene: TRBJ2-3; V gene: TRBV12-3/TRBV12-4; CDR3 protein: CASSLVILAGGGTDTQYF; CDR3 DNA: TGTGCCAGCAGTTTAGTGATACTAGCGGGGGGTGGCACAGATACGCAGTATTTT
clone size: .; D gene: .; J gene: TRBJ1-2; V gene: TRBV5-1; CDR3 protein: CASSLIQGPGGYTF; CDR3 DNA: TGCGCCAGCAGCTTAATTCAGGGCCCGGGGGGCTACACCTTC
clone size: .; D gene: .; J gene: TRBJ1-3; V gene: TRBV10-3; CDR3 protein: CAISGRGGSGNTIYF; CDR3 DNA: TGTGCCATCAGTGGAAGGGGGGGCTCTGGAAACACCATATATTTT
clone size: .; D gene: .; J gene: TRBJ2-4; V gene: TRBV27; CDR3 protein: CASSPRDVVNIQYF; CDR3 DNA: TGTGCCAGCAGCCCCCGGGACGTTGTAAACATTCAGTACTTC
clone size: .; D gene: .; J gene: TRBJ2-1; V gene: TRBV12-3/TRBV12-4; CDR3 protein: CASTGTGEYNEQFF; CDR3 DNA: TGTGCCAGCACCGGTACCGGGGAGTACAATGAGCAGTTCTTC
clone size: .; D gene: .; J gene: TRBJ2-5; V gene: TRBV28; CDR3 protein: CASSLFPRDEQYF; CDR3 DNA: TGTGCCAGCAGTTTATTCCCAAGGGATGAGCAGTACTTC
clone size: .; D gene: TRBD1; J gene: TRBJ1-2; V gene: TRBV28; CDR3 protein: CASSAATGSKYGYTF; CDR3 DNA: TGTGCCAGCAGTGCGGCGACAGGGTCGAAGTATGGCTACACCTTC
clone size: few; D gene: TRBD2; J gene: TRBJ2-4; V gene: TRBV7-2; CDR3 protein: CASNSPTSGRAKNIQYF; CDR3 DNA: TGTGCCAGCAACTCACCGACTAGCGGGAGAGCCAAAAACATTCAGTACTTC